The next 9 T cell receptor beta chains were all read from a single sample in a study of CD8+ T cells in alopecia areata. Extraction of RNA preceded its reverse transcription into cDNA, which served as the sequencing template. The table came from immunoSEQ multiplex PCR; TCRdb's copy has only in-frame clones and leaves some out. This table has approximately 120,000 clones, approximately 60% appearing once. Treatment: oral pan-JAK inhibitor, 5-10 mg twice daily. Source: CD4+ T cells sorted from blood, taken at week 4, from a patient treated with tofacitinib. These receptors were obtained from a human donor with alopecia areata.

V gene TRBV6-1 combines with J gene TRBJ1-6; 9 positions agree with TRBD1. This CDR3 has 16 amino acids. Germline lookup yields CDR1 MNHNS and CDR2 SASEGT. The trim removed 2 bases at V and 3 bases at J, leaving 2 bases unmatched. CDR3 DNA: TGTGCCAGCAGTGAATTGACAGGGGGCTATAATTCACCCCTCCACTTT. This encodes CASSELTGGYNSPLHF.

On this clone: The same CDR3 is also encoded by other DNA sequences in this sample. The V call is TRBV10-3, the J call TRBJ1-5, with 7 bases identical to TRBD1. Per germline, CDR1 ENHRY and CDR2 SYGVKD. V lost 8 bases, J lost 4 bases, and 5 bases stayed unmatched. CDR3 length equals 13 residues. The CDR3 sequence is CAIRDRENQPQHF. The CDR3, as DNA: TGTGCCATCCGCGACAGGGAAAATCAGCCCCAGCATTTT.

V gene TRBV28 combines with J gene TRBJ1-2; possible D gene TRBD1, 5 bases. CDR3 length: 14 amino acids. Germline V gene lookup returns CDR1 MDHEN and CDR2 SYDVKM. With 7 bases removed from V and 3 bases from J, the gap between germline ends came to 15 bases. CDR3 loop: CASTSRGADYGYTF. Written as DNA, the CDR3 is TGTGCCAGCACCAGTCGTGGGGCTGACTATGGCTACACCTTC.

This clone has more than one count but fewer than ten. The V call is TRBV29-1, the J call TRBJ1-1; weak D call: TRBD1 (5 bases). The germline gives CDR1 SQVTM, CDR2 ANQGSEA. The V end lost 6 bases, the J end lost 3 bases, and 14 bases lay between the germline ends. The CDR3 is 13 amino acids. Written as DNA, the CDR3 is TGCAGCGTCTCAGGGTCTATGGACACTGAAGCTTTCTTT. Its translation is CSVSGSMDTEAFF.

This chain connects TRBV30 to TRBJ1-5; 7 nucleotides align to TRBD1. The germline CDR1 and CDR2 sequences are GTSNPN and SVGIG (reference sequence). The CDR3 consists of 14 residues. Germline trimming cut 6 bases from V and 3 bases from J; bases unmatched to any gene: 8. In nucleotides, the CDR3 is TGTGCCTGCCAGGCGACAGGGAACAATCAGCCCCAGCATTTT. It encodes CACQATGNNQPQHF.

This chain uses TRBV20-1 with TRBJ1-1, with D unclear. Looked up from germline, CDR1 is DFQATT and CDR2 is SNEGSKA (reference sequence). Between the trimmed V and J ends, which lost 2 bases and 5 bases, there was a span of 6 bases. The CDR3 runs 11 residues. The CDR3 loop is CSARPETEAFF. CDR3 nucleotides: TGCAGTGCTAGACCCGAAACTGAAGCTTTCTTT.

This clone was seen just once. The genes are TRBV18 and TRBJ1-1; D is unresolved. The V end lost 5 bases, the J end lost 4 bases, and 17 bases lay between the germline ends. Germline assignment: CDR1 KGHSH and CDR2 LQKENI. The CDR3 runs to 15 residues. The CDR3 is CASSLFSRTPTEAFF. For the CDR3, the DNA is TGTGCCAGCTCATTATTTTCGAGGACTCCCACTGAAGCTTTCTTT.

In its sample, this clone was seen many times. The rearrangement joins TRBV2 to TRBJ2-7; 8 positions agree with TRBD2. The CDR3 is 14 amino acids. V was pared by 7 bases and J by 3 bases, with 8 bases of the junction left unmatched. In germline, CDR1 is SNHLY, CDR2 FYNNEI. The CDR3 DNA follows: TGTGCCAGCAATCGTGAGCGGGAGAGCTACGAGCAGTACTTC. Amino acid sequence: CASNRERESYEQYF.

The chain employs TRBV30 and TRBJ2-3, with D perhaps matching TRBD1 (6 bases). Trimming left V 5 bases short and J 2 bases short, with 14 bases between. The CDR3 has 14 amino acids. Germline lookup yields CDR1 GTSNPN and CDR2 SVGIG (reference sequence). The CDR3, as DNA: TGTGCCTGGCAGCGAGACAGGCCCACAGATACGCAGTATTTT. This gives the protein CAWQRDRPTDTQYF. Together with reference TRBV30 and TRBJ2-3, the CDR3 gives the full variable domain: SQTIHQWPATLVQPVGSPLSLECTVEGTSNPNLYWYRQAAGRGLQLLFYSVGIGQISSEVPQNLSASRPQDRQFILSSKKLLLSDSGFYLCAWQRDRPTDTQYFGPGTRLTVL.